Listed below are T cell receptor beta chains from one sample, sequenced in a study of blood T cell repertoires in COVID-19. Clones were sequenced by immunoSEQ multiplex PCR, and TCRdb holds only the in-frame ones, with some missing. The sample shows about 110,000 clones, 75% to 90% of them seen only once. The sample was peripheral blood. These receptors came from a woman in her forties or fifties with acute or convalescent COVID-19. CDR3s include the opening cysteine and the closing phenylalanine or tryptophan. A D gene is named only where the DNA matches it firmly. The listing skips clone size in some rows; elsewhere it reads once, few, many or a size class.

J: TRBJ1-3
V: TRBV5-1
size: NA
D: NA
DNA: TGCGCCAGCAGCGAAGGGGGAGATGGAAACACCATATATTTT
CDR3: CASSEGGDGNTIYF

J: TRBJ2-1
V: TRBV30
size: few
D: TRBD2
DNA: TGTGCCTGGAGCCTTAGCGGGGGGGCGGGAGAGCAGTTCTTC
CDR3: CAWSLSGGAGEQFF

J: TRBJ1-6
V: TRBV30
size: NA
D: NA
DNA: TGTGCCTGGAGTGTACCAGGTAGCTCCTATAATTCACCCCTCCACTTT
CDR3: CAWSVPGSSYNSPLHF

J: TRBJ2-1
V: TRBV5-1
size: NA
D: NA
DNA: TGCGCCAGCAGCCCTCCCGGGACAACCTACAATGAGCAGTTCTTC
CDR3: CASSPPGTTYNEQFF

J: TRBJ1-2
V: TRBV19
size: NA
D: NA
DNA: TGTGCCAGTAGTACCTTGACAGTGCACTATGGCTACACCTTC
CDR3: CASSTLTVHYGYTF

J: TRBJ2-7
V: TRBV11-2
size: NA
D: TRBD2
DNA: TGTGCCAGCAGTCAGGCTCGGGGGGGAGGATTCTACGAGCAGTACTTC
CDR3: CASSQARGGGFYEQYF

J: TRBJ1-1
V: TRBV6-1
size: NA
D: NA
DNA: TGTGCCAGCAGTGAGGGCGGGGGGCTCACTGAAGCTTTCTTT
CDR3: CASSEGGGLTEAFF

J: TRBJ1-2
V: TRBV15
size: NA
D: TRBD1
DNA: TGTGCCACCAGTCAACACAGGGGGGGTGGCTACACCTTC
CDR3: CATSQHRGGGYTF

J: TRBJ2-3
V: TRBV5-6
size: NA
D: NA
DNA: TGTGCCAGCAGCGTACGGGGAAGCACAGATACGCAGTATTTT
CDR3: CASSVRGSTDTQYF

J: TRBJ2-7
V: TRBV4-1
size: NA
D: NA
DNA: TGCGCCAGCAGCCAAGACGGGCAGGCAGGGCGGTACTTC
CDR3: CASSQDGQAGRYF

J: TRBJ2-1
V: TRBV20-1
size: NA
D: NA
DNA: TGCAGTGCTAGTAGAGGGAATGAGCAGTTCTTC
CDR3: CSASRGNEQFF

J: TRBJ1-6
V: TRBV28
size: once
D: TRBD1
DNA: TGTGCCAGCAGCTCGCCCCAGGGGGACAGTTCACCCCTCCACTTT
CDR3: CASSSPQGDSSPLHF

J: TRBJ2-3
V: TRBV11-3
size: NA
D: TRBD2
DNA: TGTGCCAGCAGCCCGGGGAGGGCACAAGATACGCAGTATTTT
CDR3: CASSPGRAQDTQYF

J: TRBJ2-2
V: TRBV9
size: NA
D: TRBD1
DNA: TGTGCCAGCAGCGTTGGACAGGGGGACACCGGGGAGCTGTTTTTT
CDR3: CASSVGQGDTGELFF

J: TRBJ1-2
V: TRBV19
size: NA
D: NA
DNA: TGTGCCAGTAGCCTCGGACTCCAAGGGAGTGGCTACACCTTC
CDR3: CASSLGLQGSGYTF

J: TRBJ2-3
V: TRBV9
size: NA
D: NA
DNA: TGTGCCAGCAGCGTAGCAGTCCGCACAGATACGCAGTATTTT
CDR3: CASSVAVRTDTQYF

J: TRBJ1-1
V: TRBV18
size: NA
D: NA
DNA: TGTGCCAGCTCCGCTCAGAATACTGAAGCTTTCTTT
CDR3: CASSAQNTEAFF

J: TRBJ2-2
V: TRBV7-3
size: few
D: NA
DNA: TGTGCCAGCAGCTCACAGGGAACCGGGGAGCTGTTTTTT
CDR3: CASSSQGTGELFF

J: TRBJ1-2
V: TRBV5-8
size: once
D: TRBD1
DNA: TGTGCCAGCAGCCACAGGGACAGTTCAGCTGGCTACACCTTC
CDR3: CASSHRDSSAGYTF

J: TRBJ1-3
V: TRBV2
size: NA
D: NA
DNA: TGTGCCAGCAGTGCCGGGATTATTGGTAACACCATATATTTT
CDR3: CASSAGIIGNTIYF

J: TRBJ2-5
V: TRBV10-3
size: NA
D: TRBD2
DNA: TGTGCCATCCGCCTAGCGGCCCAAGAGACCCAGTACTTC
CDR3: CAIRLAAQETQYF

J: TRBJ1-1
V: TRBV4-2
size: NA
D: NA
DNA: TGTGCCAGCAGCCTCATCAACATGAACACTGAAGCTTTCTTT
CDR3: CASSLINMNTEAFF

J: TRBJ1-1
V: TRBV6-2/TRBV6-3
size: NA
D: TRBD1
DNA: TGTGCCAGCAGTCAATTCGGGACAGACACTGAAGCTTTCTTT
CDR3: CASSQFGTDTEAFF

J: TRBJ1-6
V: TRBV5-1
size: NA
D: NA
DNA: TGCGCCAGCAGCTTGGCCGGAGAGAACTACAATTCACCCCTCCACTTT
CDR3: CASSLAGENYNSPLHF

J: TRBJ2-3
V: TRBV6-2/TRBV6-3
size: NA
D: TRBD1
DNA: TGTGCCAGCAGTTACCCCCCGACAGGGCCCCACGATACGCAGTATTTT
CDR3: CASSYPPTGPHDTQYF

J: TRBJ1-4
V: TRBV4-2
size: NA
D: NA
DNA: TGTGCCAGCAGCCAAGCCGCGGGACGCCCTAATGAAAAACTGTTTTTT
CDR3: CASSQAAGRPNEKLFF

J: TRBJ1-5
V: TRBV2
size: NA
D: NA
DNA: TGTGCCAGCAGTATCGGAGCTTTGGGTCAGCCCCAGCATTTT
CDR3: CASSIGALGQPQHF

J: TRBJ2-7
V: TRBV7-6
size: once
D: TRBD2
DNA: TGTGCCAGCAGCTTAAATAGCGGGGTTCACTACGAGCAGTACTTC
CDR3: CASSLNSGVHYEQYF

J: TRBJ2-7
V: TRBV6-6
size: NA
D: NA
DNA: TGTGCCAGCAGTTACTCACCGGTCTACGAGCAGTACTTC
CDR3: CASSYSPVYEQYF

J: TRBJ1-5
V: TRBV2
size: NA
D: TRBD1
DNA: TGTGCCAGCAAGTTCTCAACTGACAGGGGCCGCGGGCCCCAGCATTTT
CDR3: CASKFSTDRGRGPQHF

J: TRBJ1-1
V: TRBV12-3/TRBV12-4
size: once
D: TRBD1
DNA: TGTGCCAGCAGTGGGACAGGGGGCACTGAAGCTTTCTTT
CDR3: CASSGTGGTEAFF

J: TRBJ2-3
V: TRBV7-7
size: NA
D: NA
DNA: TGTGCCAGCAGCTTAGGTCGCGCAGATACGCAGTATTTT
CDR3: CASSLGRADTQYF

J: TRBJ1-2
V: TRBV12-5
size: once
D: NA
DNA: TGTGCTAGTGGTTTGGGCCCCAGGGGCCCCTATGGCTACACCTTC
CDR3: CASGLGPRGPYGYTF

J: TRBJ1-1
V: TRBV5-1
size: NA
D: NA
DNA: TGCGCCAGCAGCTTGGGTGACAACATGAACACTGAAGCTTTCTTT
CDR3: CASSLGDNMNTEAFF

J: TRBJ1-1
V: TRBV5-1
size: NA
D: TRBD1
DNA: TGCGCCAGCAGCTTGGAGGGTCCGTCAGGGGGTGAAGCTTTCTTT
CDR3: CASSLEGPSGGEAFF

J: TRBJ2-2
V: TRBV24-1
size: NA
D: NA
DNA: TGTGCCACCAGTGTCACGGGGGCAGGGGGGTCCGGGGAGCTGTTTTTT
CDR3: CATSVTGAGGSGELFF

J: TRBJ1-2
V: TRBV24-1
size: NA
D: NA
DNA: TGTGCCACCAGTGATGAAGACAGCTATGGCTACACCTTC
CDR3: CATSDEDSYGYTF

J: TRBJ1-2
V: TRBV28
size: many
D: TRBD1
DNA: TGTGCCACCCGAGGGGGACAGAGTTATTATGGCTACACCTTC
CDR3: CATRGGQSYYGYTF

J: TRBJ1-2
V: TRBV18
size: NA
D: NA
DNA: TGTGCCAGCTCACCATCAGGGTATTATGGCTACACCTTC
CDR3: CASSPSGYYGYTF

J: TRBJ2-7
V: TRBV12-3/TRBV12-4
size: NA
D: NA
DNA: TGTGCCAGCTCCCTCCTGGCGGTCCACGAGCAGTACTTC
CDR3: CASSLLAVHEQYF

J: TRBJ1-3
V: TRBV6-1
size: NA
D: TRBD1
DNA: TGTGCCAGCAGTGAAAGGGGGCAGCTCTTTTATTCTTCTGGAAACACCATATATTTT
CDR3: CASSERGQLFYSSGNTIYF

J: TRBJ2-3
V: TRBV5-1
size: NA
D: NA
DNA: TGCGCCAGCAGCTTGGGGAGCCCCACAGATACGCAGTATTTT
CDR3: CASSLGSPTDTQYF

J: TRBJ1-1
V: TRBV25-1
size: once
D: NA
DNA: TGTGCCAGCAGGGCTACGGACAGACACACTGAAGCTTTCTTT
CDR3: CASRATDRHTEAFF

J: TRBJ1-2
V: TRBV9
size: once
D: NA
DNA: TGTGCCAGCAGCGTAGGGGTCAGGCCTGAAGGCTATGGCTACACCTTC
CDR3: CASSVGVRPEGYGYTF

J: TRBJ2-5
V: TRBV7-2
size: NA
D: TRBD2
DNA: TGTGCCAGCAGCTTAGCTGCTAGCGGGGGCCAAGAGACCCAGTACTTC
CDR3: CASSLAASGGQETQYF

J: TRBJ1-1
V: TRBV7-9
size: NA
D: NA
DNA: TGTGCCAGCAGCTTAGGTAGACAGTACATGAACACTGAAGCTTTCTTT
CDR3: CASSLGRQYMNTEAFF